These 18 T cell receptor beta chains originate from one sample sequenced in a study of blood T cell repertoires in COVID-19. Profiled with immunoSEQ multiplex PCR; TCRdb holds only in-frame clones, not every one. This sample has some 120,000 clones, with approximately 83% found just once. The source material was peripheral blood. The source of these receptors is an elderly man with active or convalescent COVID-19.

As DNA, the CDR3 is TGTGCCAGCAGCTACCAACCGGGACAGGGGTACCAAGAGACCCAGTACTTC. The encoded protein is CASSYQPGQGYQETQYF. The V and J genes are TRBV7-9 and TRBJ2-5; 10 bases are a match to TRBD1. The ends lost 4 bases at V and 0 bases at J; junction bases unmatched: 8. The CDR3 totals 17 residues. Per germline, CDR1 SEHNR and CDR2 FQNEAQ (reference sequence).

This clone appeared once. The rearrangement links TRBV12-3 or TRBV12-4 to TRBJ2-7; D perhaps matches TRBD2 (6 bases). Trimming took 7 bases from V and 5 from J, leaving 9 bases between them. This CDR3 contains 11 residues. This chain's CDR3 is CASTPGDEQYF. CDR3 in DNA: TGTGCCAGCACCCCGGGGGACGAGCAGTACTTC.

The chain recombines TRBV29-1 with TRBJ2-3; D gene uncertain. The CDR3 contains 11 residues. CDR1 is SQVTM, CDR2 ANQGSEA, per germline. V lost 4 bases to trimming and J lost 3 bases, with 5 bases between them. CDR3 protein: CSVGATDTQYF. DNA of the CDR3: TGCAGCGTTGGAGCGACAGATACGCAGTATTTT.

V and J are TRBV14 and TRBJ1-2; D is unresolved. Per the germline V gene, CDR1 is SGHDN and CDR2 is FVKESK. V was cut by 1 base and J by 3 bases, with 9 bases left in between. CDR3 length equals 14 residues. This chain's CDR3 is CASSQVASYYGYTF. The CDR3 DNA reads TGTGCCAGCAGCCAAGTAGCCAGTTACTATGGCTACACCTTC.

The chain uses TRBV6-2 or TRBV6-3 and TRBJ2-7; 7 positions agree with TRBD1. V dropped 5 bases and J dropped 4; count of bases not matched to a gene: 8. Germline lookup yields CDR1 MNHEY and CDR2 SVGEGT. The CDR3 loop spans 14 amino acids. DNA of the CDR3: TGTGCCAGCAGTCTACCTACAGGGGTATACGAGCAGTACTTC. Protein: CASSLPTGVYEQYF.

The rearrangement joins TRBV13 to TRBJ1-2, with D possibly being TRBD1 (6 bases). The germline CDR1 and CDR2 sequences are PRHDT and FYEKMQ (reference sequence). This CDR3 has 13 residues. V lost 5 bases to trimming and J lost 8 bases, with 15 bases between them. CDR3: CASSQGGNSGYTF. CDR3 DNA sequence: TGTGCCAGCAGCCAAGGGGGAAACAGCGGCTACACCTTC.

CDR3 bases: TGTGCCACCTCAGTTAACAGGCTCAATCAGCCCCAGCATTTT. Translated: CATSVNRLNQPQHF. V gene TRBV28 combines with J gene TRBJ1-5, with a possible D match to TRBD1 (5 bases). Trimming pared 10 bases from V and 3 bases from J, leaving 16 bases between. CDR1 and CDR2 (germline): MDHEN, SYDVKM. The CDR3 spans 14 residues.

The CDR3 DNA reads TGTGCCAGCAGCCATAACTGGCGGAGCAGGGGTACTGGGGCCAACGTCCTGACTTTC. Residues: CASSHNWRSRGTGANVLTF. The J gene is TRBJ2-6, the V gene TRBV4-2; tentatively, D is TRBD1 (6 bases). Germline lookup yields CDR1 LGHNA and CDR2 YNFKEQ. V shed 3 bases and J shed 2 bases, with 20 bases lying between them. The CDR3 loop spans 19 amino acids.

The chain is built from TRBV28 and TRBJ2-7, with D possibly being TRBD2 (5 bases). Germline V lookup: CDR1 MDHEN, CDR2 SYDVKM. The CDR3 covers 15 residues. Trimming took 5 bases from V and 0 from J, leaving 14 bases between them. The CDR3 DNA sequence: TGTGCCAGCAGTCCCCTAGCACGGAGCTCCTACGAGCAGTACTTC. This encodes CASSPLARSSYEQYF. Drawing the rest from reference TRBV28 and TRBJ2-7, the complete variable domain is DVKVTQSSRYLVKRTGEKVFLECVQDMDHENMFWYRQDPGLGLRLIYFSYDVKMKEKGDIPEGYSVSREKKERFSLILESASTNQTSMYLCASSPLARSSYEQYFGPGTRLTVT.

This clone was seen only once. The chain recombines TRBV10-3 with TRBJ2-3; 7 bases agree with TRBD2. The trim removed 5 bases at V and 5 bases at J, leaving 7 bases unmatched. CDR3 size: 14 residues. The germline CDR1 and CDR2 sequences are ENHRY and SYGVKD. CDR3 loop: CAISSGGGEDTQYF. The CDR3 DNA sequence: TGTGCCATCAGTAGTGGCGGGGGTGAAGATACGCAGTATTTT.

This clone has a single count. The V and J genes are TRBV6-6 and TRBJ1-1, with 8 bases fitting TRBD1. The length of the CDR3 is 14 residues. With 2 bases clipped from V and 8 bases from J, the junction kept 7 bases outside the gene matches. Germline CDR1 MNHNY, CDR2 SVGAGI (reference sequence). In DNA, the CDR3 is TGTGCCAGCAGTTACCCAGAGGACAGGGTGGAAGCTTTCTTT. This encodes CASSYPEDRVEAFF.

V usage is TRBV5-1 and J usage is TRBJ2-2, with a weak D call TRBD2 (6 bases). The CDR3 is 16 residues long. Between the trimmed V and J ends, which lost 0 bases and 2 bases, there was a span of 11 bases. The germline V gene encodes CDR1 SGHRS and CDR2 YFSETQ. The CDR3 nucleotides read TGCGCCAGCAGCTTGGAACTAGCTATAAACACCGGGGAGCTGTTTTTT. Amino acids: CASSLELAINTGELFF.

This clone was seen only once. The chain has TRBV5-1 and TRBJ1-1; 9 positions match TRBD1. CDR1 and CDR2 from the germline V gene are SGHRS and YFSETQ. The CDR3 runs 13 residues. Losses at the gene ends were 0 bases for V and 10 bases for J; bases not matched to a gene: 4. The CDR3 region has the DNA TGCGCCAGCAGCTTGGACAGGGGGCTTGGAGCTTTCTTT. It specifies CASSLDRGLGAFF.

In this sample, this clone turned up once. The chain joins TRBV30 to TRBJ1-1; 8 bases line up with TRBD1. This CDR3 contains 14 residues. V gave up 3 bases and J gave up 10 bases; unmatched junction bases: 13. Looked up from germline, CDR1 is GTSNPN and CDR2 is SVGIG (reference sequence). The CDR3 is CAWSPRDRLVAAFF. The DNA of the CDR3 is TGTGCCTGGAGCCCCCGGGACAGGCTAGTTGCAGCTTTCTTT.

This clone has a handful of counts. The chain links TRBV18 to TRBJ1-1, with D possibly being TRBD1 (6 bases). CDR1 is KGHSH and CDR2 is LQKENI in the germline V gene. Trimming pared 3 bases from V and 0 bases from J, leaving 20 bases between. The length of the CDR3 is 18 residues. The CDR3 spells CASSPWDTWSDMNTEAFF. CDR3 coding DNA: TGTGCCAGCTCACCCTGGGACACATGGTCGGACATGAACACTGAAGCTTTCTTT. The full variable domain, its missing parts supplied by reference TRBV18 and TRBJ1-1, is NAGVMQNPRHLVRRRGQEARLRCSPMKGHSHVYWYRQLPEEGLKFMVYLQKENIIDESGMPKERFSAEFPKEGPSILRIQQVVRGDSAAYFCASSPWDTWSDMNTEAFFGQGTRLTVV.

The chain carries TRBV27 and TRBJ2-1; TRBD1 is a possible D gene (5 bases). The germline V and J ends were trimmed by 7 bases and 0 bases, with 19 bases remaining between them. The CDR3 is made up of 17 amino acids. Germline V lookup: CDR1 MNHEY, CDR2 SMNVEV (reference sequence). CDR3 bases: TGTGCCAGCAAAGGGGTAAGGGGTTGGAGCTCCTACAATGAGCAGTTCTTC. It is translated as CASKGVRGWSSYNEQFF.

The chain uses TRBV21-1 and TRBJ2-7; TRBD2 reflects the table's D call only, with no check against the DNA. TRBV21-1 is given as a pseudogene. The length of the CDR3 is 18 residues. This CDR3 is CASSKIGRRTQSSYEQYF. CDR3 coding DNA: TGTGCCAGCAGCAAAATCGGGCGGAGGACCCAAAGCTCCTACGAGCAGTACTTC.

Only a few counts were recorded for this clone. The chain joins TRBV5-8 to TRBJ2-1, with TRBD2 identical over 10 bases. The germline CDR1 and CDR2 sequences are SGHTS and YDEGEE. The V segment lost 3 bases and the J segment 10 bases; nucleotides outside the gene matches: 13. This CDR3 region has 16 residues. CDR3 bases: TGTGCCAGCAGCTCAGGCAGAATAGCGGGAGGATCCGAGCAGTTCTTC. This encodes CASSSGRIAGGSEQFF.